The TCR beta chain described here comes from a study of coeliac disease. Deletions cut 4 bases from V and 2 bases from J, with 14 bases between. The CDR3 is made up of 15 amino acids. CDR1 and CDR2 (germline): MGHDK, SYGVNS. Profiling relied on immunoSEQ multiplex PCR, and the TCRdb table lists in-frame clones only, not all of them. The table shows 4,000 or so clones, with approximately 58% occurring only once. Study findings and constraints: According to the authors, this method cannot detect gliadin-specific T cells in an unbiased way. Control samples showed higher TRB and TRG clonality than intraepithelial and lamina propria samples in active celiac disease.

Of note for this clone: Its specificity is unknown.

The specimen sequenced was lymphocytes from the gut lamina propria. J is TRBJ1-2 and V is TRBV25-1; possibly TRBD1 for D (6 bases). This clonotype originated in a man aged 65 to 79 without celiac disease. The CDR3 bases are TGTGCCAGCAGTGGAGAGGATAGGGGGAACTATGGCTACACCTTC. Encoded protein: CASSGEDRGNYGYTF.